A single sample gave rise to the 21 T cell receptor beta chains below, sequenced in a study of cytomegalovirus exposure and HLA in healthy donors. The primer mix had 60 Vbeta and 13 Jbeta primers. TCRdb keeps only in-frame clones here, not all; method: immunoSEQ multiplex PCR. Its table lists approximately 200,000 clones. Sequencing was done on a sample of PBMCs. The receptor source for this set is a boy younger than 18 in good health and CMV-seronegative.

The chain has TRBV19 and TRBJ2-1; 11 bases are a match to TRBD2. V dropped 1 base and J dropped 7; count of bases not matched to a gene: 0. Looked up from germline, CDR1 is LNHDA and CDR2 is SQIVND (reference sequence). The length of the CDR3 is 14 residues. This CDR3 reads CASSIGLAGNEQFF. The CDR3 DNA follows: TGTGCCAGTAGTATAGGACTAGCGGGGAATGAGCAGTTCTTC.

The V call is TRBV5-1, the J call TRBJ1-6; D is unresolved. With 4 bases removed from V and 8 bases from J, the gap between germline ends came to 10 bases. In germline, CDR1 is SGHRS, CDR2 YFSETQ. The CDR3 length is 13 residues. The CDR3 loop reads CASSQFPDSPLHF. CDR3 nucleotides: TGCGCCAGCAGCCAGTTCCCTGATTCACCCCTCCACTTT.

CDR3 loop: CASSLEVQNEKLFF. CDR3 sequence (DNA): TGTGCCAGCAGCTTAGAGGTACAGAATGAAAAACTGTTTTTT. The rearrangement links TRBV7-2 to TRBJ1-4; no clear D. The V end was cut by 1 base, the J end by 5 bases, with 8 bases between. CDR1 is SGHTA, CDR2 FQGNSA, per germline. This CDR3 comprises 14 residues.

V gene TRBV30 combines with J gene TRBJ2-7; no clear D gene. Trimming took 2 bases from V and 7 from J, leaving 15 bases between them. The CDR3 length is 13 residues. Germline V gene data show CDR1 as GTSNPN and CDR2 as SVGIG (reference sequence). Here the CDR3 reads CAWSPWADGEQYF. DNA for the CDR3: TGTGCCTGGAGTCCGTGGGCCGACGGAGAGCAGTACTTC.

The chain combines TRBV4-2 with TRBJ2-7, with D possibly TRBD1 on 5 matching bases. Trimming stripped 3 bases from V and 2 bases from J, with 17 bases between. This CDR3 has 16 amino acids. Germline V gene lookup returns CDR1 LGHNA and CDR2 YNFKEQ. In DNA, the CDR3 is TGTGCCAGCAGCCACATTGACAGAGGTGCTACCTACGAGCAGTACTTC. Amino acids: CASSHIDRGATYEQYF.

The rearrangement joins TRBV6-5 to TRBJ1-2, with D maybe TRBD1 (6 bases). The ends were cut back, 8 bases at V and 2 bases at J, with 12 bases in the middle. Germline CDR1 MNHEY, CDR2 SVGAGI. The CDR3 runs 13 residues. The CDR3, as DNA: TGTGCCAGCCGCAGGGGACACAACTATGGCTACACCTTC. It translates to CASRRGHNYGYTF.

The V gene is TRBV7-9, the J gene TRBJ2-2; TRBD2 matches at 10 bases. J lost 3 bases, V lost 2 bases, and 6 bases had no gene match. Germline loops: CDR1 SEHNR, CDR2 FQNEAQ (reference sequence). This CDR3 spans 17 amino acids. Written as DNA, the CDR3 is TGTGCCAGCAGCTTAAAGGAGCGGGGGGGGGACACCGGGGAGCTGTTTTTT. This translates into CASSLKERGGDTGELFF.

The rearrangement links TRBV7-9 to TRBJ2-1; maybe TRBD2 (6 bases). CDR3 size: 14 residues. The germline gives CDR1 SEHNR, CDR2 FQNEAQ (reference sequence). Trimming pared 4 bases from V and 8 bases from J, leaving 15 bases between. The chain's CDR3 is CASSSVMGGHEQFF. For the CDR3, the DNA is TGTGCCAGCAGCTCCGTGATGGGAGGCCATGAGCAGTTCTTC.

The chain employs TRBV18 and TRBJ2-7; possible D gene TRBD1, 5 bases. CDR1 is KGHSH and CDR2 is LQKENI in the germline V gene. V lost 3 bases and J 5 bases, leaving 14 bases between the germline ends. This CDR3 region has 14 residues. CDR3 sequence reads: CASSPGATVDEQYF. CDR3 DNA sequence: TGTGCCAGCTCACCTGGGGCGACCGTCGACGAGCAGTACTTC.

This rearrangement joins TRBV2 to TRBJ2-1, with TRBD2 identical over 7 bases. The CDR3 contains 16 residues. Germline-derived CDR1 and CDR2 are SNHLY and FYNNEI. V lost 5 bases, J lost 10 bases, and 17 bases stayed unmatched. The CDR3 bases are TGTGCCAGCAGTTACTCGGCTAGCGGCTCTCTAAGGGAGCAGTTCTTC. It yields the protein CASSYSASGSLREQFF.

The chain carries TRBV28 and TRBJ2-2, with 7 bases that match TRBD1. The ends lost 7 bases at V and 7 bases at J; junction bases unmatched: 9. This CDR3 contains 14 residues. Germline lookup yields CDR1 MDHEN and CDR2 SYDVKM. This CDR3 is CASTPRGPGGELFF. CDR3 sequence (DNA): TGTGCCAGCACCCCAAGGGGGCCTGGCGGGGAGCTGTTTTTT.

This chain connects TRBV29-1 to TRBJ1-5; no clear D gene. Germline V gives CDR1 SQVTM, CDR2 ANQGSEA. Deletions cut 4 bases from V and 8 bases from J, with 18 bases between. CDR3 length: 14 amino acids. The DNA for the CDR3 is TGCAGCGTTGGTCGGGGAGTTAGTTCAGAGCCCCAGCATTTT. This sequence encodes CSVGRGVSSEPQHF.

The chain combines TRBV6-4 with TRBJ2-5, with D hard to call. V was trimmed by 7 bases and J by 13 bases, leaving 7 bases between them. The CDR3 loop spans 8 amino acids. CDR1 and CDR2 from the germline V gene are MRHNA and SNTAGT. In DNA form, the CDR3 reads TGTGCCAGCACCCTTGTGTACTTC. Residues: CASTLVYF.

This sequence joins TRBV9 and TRBJ2-3; 16 bases are shared with TRBD2. Unmatched junction bases numbered 7, after V lost 4 bases and J lost 5 bases. The V gene's germline CDR1 is SGDLS and CDR2 YYNGEE. The CDR3 contains 17 residues. For the CDR3, the DNA is TGTGCCAGCAGCCCAAGGGGACTAGCGGGGGGGCAAGATACGCAGTATTTT. This codes for CASSPRGLAGGQDTQYF.

This sequence joins TRBV13 and TRBJ2-2; D gene ambiguous. V lost 8 bases and J 2 bases, leaving 15 bases between the germline ends. Germline CDR1 is PRHDT and CDR2 is FYEKMQ (reference sequence). The CDR3 contains 15 residues. CDR3 loop: CASEELDLNTGELFF. CDR3 sequence (DNA): TGTGCCAGCGAGGAGCTAGATCTCAACACCGGGGAGCTGTTTTTT.

For this clone: Within the sample, other DNA sequences also encode this same CDR3. CDR3 nucleotides: TGCGCCAGCAGCCAAGAAGGAGGCCGAGCCTACGAGCAGTACTTC. This codes for CASSQEGGRAYEQYF. The genes are TRBV4-3 and TRBJ2-7, with D possibly matching TRBD2 (5 bases). V was clipped by 0 bases and J by 2 bases, with 11 bases between them. Germline CDR1 LGHNA, CDR2 YSLEER. The length of the CDR3 is 15 residues.

This chain connects TRBV4-1 to TRBJ1-2, with 9 positions matching TRBD1. CDR3 length: 16 amino acids. CDR1 is MGHRA, CDR2 YSYEKL, per germline. The ends lost 3 bases at V and 3 bases at J; junction bases unmatched: 8. This chain's CDR3 is CASSQATGTGYYGYTF. CDR3 in DNA: TGCGCCAGCAGCCAGGCGACCGGGACAGGGTACTATGGCTACACCTTC.

J is TRBJ2-2 and V is TRBV9; 10 bases are shared with TRBD1. Per the germline V gene, CDR1 is SGDLS and CDR2 is YYNGEE. Germline trimming cut 2 bases from V and 2 bases from J; bases unmatched to any gene: 6. The CDR3 runs to 17 residues. The CDR3, as DNA: TGTGCCAGCAGCGTGAGAGGGACAGGGGTTAACACCGGGGAGCTGTTTTTT. Translation gives CASSVRGTGVNTGELFF.

This sequence joins TRBV30 and TRBJ2-2; TRBD1 aligns across 10 bases. There are 15 residues in the CDR3. The trim removed 3 bases at V and 6 bases at J, leaving 7 bases unmatched. CDR1 is GTSNPN, CDR2 SVGIG, per germline (reference sequence). CDR3 sequence reads: CAWRKWTGGAGELFF. DNA for the CDR3: TGTGCCTGGAGGAAATGGACAGGGGGGGCCGGGGAGCTGTTTTTT.

This sequence joins TRBV6-5 and TRBJ1-2, with 7 bases fitting TRBD1. The CDR3 loop spans 15 amino acids. Losses at the gene ends were 0 bases for V and 5 bases for J; bases not matched to a gene: 6. The germline V gene has CDR1 MNHEY and CDR2 SVGAGI. In DNA form, the CDR3 reads TGTGCCAGCAGTTACTCTTCGGGACAGCGATATGGCTACACCTTC. Translating gives CASSYSSGQRYGYTF.

J is TRBJ1-2 and V is TRBV15, with TRBD1 as a possible D gene (6 bases). The germline CDR1 and CDR2 sequences are LNHNV and YYDKDF (reference sequence). The V end was cut by 3 bases, the J end by 0 bases, with 17 bases between. CDR3 length: 17 amino acids. The CDR3 nucleotides are TGTGCCACCAGCAGTACAGGGTTTTCCCCATCTAACTATGGCTACACCTTC. This encodes CATSSTGFSPSNYGYTF.